This T cell receptor (beta chain) came from a study of CD8+ T cells in alopecia areata (dated by TCRdb to the late 2010s). For the wider study: Treated patients were enrolled in an open-label pilot trial of oral tofacitinib at 5 to 10 mg twice daily for moderate-to-severe alopecia areata. Tofacitinib was administered for 6 to 18 months, and 6 months of follow-up off drug were then conducted to assess delayed response and recurrence. The SALT score, which quantifies the percentage of affected scalp surface area, was used to measure disease severity in treated patients. In both human patients and the C3H/HeJ mouse model, the study applied high-throughput TCRbeta sequencing to look at T cell clonal expansion in alopecia areata. On the human side, TCRbeta sequencing was run on scalp tissue and on sorted CD4+ and CD8+ peripheral blood T cells from healthy controls and from alopecia areata patients with either patchy or totalis/universalis disease. Biopsies were taken from tofacitinib-treated patients at baseline and at 4 and 24 weeks of treatment, and a later scalp biopsy was taken in several of the tofacitinib-treated patients. Scalp clonality was compared across normal scalp (n=4), patchy alopecia areata scalp (n=8), and alopecia totalis/universalis scalp (n=8). RNA came from the PAXgene miRNA kit for fixed scalp, the miRNeasy kit for PBMCs, and the RNeasy kit for mouse skin. Amplification of TCRbeta CDR3 regions was done by immunoSEQ multiplex PCR using 35 Vbeta forward primers and 13 Jbeta reverse primers.

Interpreted using the paper, the time point label stands for: 24 weeks on oral tofacitinib. The sample's treatment or condition label is to be understood as: oral pan-JAK inhibitor, 5-10 mg twice daily. Peripheral blood and lesional scalp punch biopsies were obtained from patients with alopecia areata. PBMCs were separated by density centrifugation and stained for CD3, CD4 and CD8, after which CD4+ and CD8+ T cells were sorted on a FACSAria. Note on this clone: No antigen is known for it. Base quality data are lacking; no much larger clone is found one base away.

Receptor amplification or capture employed the immunoSEQ multiplex PCR assay. For TCR sequencing, RNA was extracted from every sample and reverse transcribed into cDNA to serve as template. First-strand cDNA was synthesized using SuperScript III with a 2:1 mix of oligo-dT and random hexamers. A synthetic immune receptor repertoire was used to gauge amplification bias, and whatever bias remained was removed computationally. The original methods were these. After raw reads were preprocessed to remove errors, the CDR3 was defined following IMGT conventions as running from the conserved cysteine to phenylalanine. Clonality was computed as 1 minus the Shannon entropy, with the entropy normalized by log2 of the number of productive unique TCRs. CD4 or CD8 identity of scalp clones was inferred by cross-referencing scalp TCRbeta sequences with sorted blood CD4 and CD8 repertoires. TCRdb retrieved this table from immuneACCESS and kept in-frame rearrangements only. Not all clones are present; in checked studies, unresolved V genes account for under half, and no reason is known for the remainder. Clonal size and the V and J genes are those of that table, whereas D and trimming came from the DNA. Recorded for this sample are roughly 170,000 clones; around 50% of them occurred a single time. The ten largest clones take up around 13% of the sample.

The study at large found these results: Unlike mouse skin, which is dominated by gammadelta T cells, normal human skin has resident alphabeta T cells that are also sequenced, and this complicates analysis of the scalp TCR repertoire. Because the treated cohort was small and had only one nonresponder, larger studies are needed to examine links between baseline CD8+ expansion and response. Tofacitinib significantly lowered scalp clonality and the number of expanded CD8+ clones among the top 100 scalp clones. Lesional scalp, especially in alopecia totalis/universalis, showed higher clonality and more expanded CD8+ clones than normal scalp, suggesting antigenic drive. During tofacitinib treatment, many expanded lesional clones remained in scalp and blood, and this persistence may partly explain relapse after treatment is stopped. Shared TCR sequences between patients were less evident than in mice, which may be partly attributable to HLA diversity in the patient population.

The receptor was isolated from a human donor with alopecia areata. The sequenced sample was CD8+ T cells sorted from blood, obtained at week 24, from a patient treated with tofacitinib.

The CDR3: CASSLVGSAGNTIYF. The DNA is TGTGCCAGCAGCTTAGTCGGCAGCGCTGGAAACACCATATATTTT. The receptor chain draws on TRBV11-3 and TRBJ1-3, with the D segment identity uncertain. The germline V gene yields SGHNT for CDR1 and YENEEA for CDR2. The cysteine opens and the phenylalanine closes a CDR3 of 15 amino acids. CDR3 DNA only is kept here, 45 bases in frame from base 1. V is clipped by 1 base and J by 2 bases, and the sequence between their germline boundaries is 9 bases long.